The 5 T cell receptor beta chains presented below share a single source sample, sequenced in a study of long-term antiretroviral therapy in people with HIV. The run of the v3.0 immunoSEQ assay was at survey level. TCRdb's table, derived via immunoSEQ multiplex PCR, lists solely in-frame clones and lacks some. The sample holds 19,000 or so clones, 60% to 85% seen once. The specimen was unsorted PBMCs, collected at the start of antiretroviral therapy. Source of these receptors: a man aged 30 to 45 with HIV.

The J gene is TRBJ2-3, the V gene TRBV7-8, with 11 bases lining up with TRBD2. CDR3 length: 15 residues. The germline V gene has CDR1 SGHVS and CDR2 FQNEAQ. Losses at the gene ends were 1 base for V and 11 bases for J; bases not matched to a gene: 8. The CDR3 loop is CASSLESLAGGLQYF. CDR3 bases: TGTGCCAGCAGCTTAGAATCGTTAGCGGGAGGGTTGCAGTATTTT.

The V call is TRBV7-8, the J call TRBJ1-3, with D possibly TRBD1 on 6 matching bases. This CDR3 is built from 16 residues. Germline V gives CDR1 SGHVS, CDR2 FQNEAQ. V lost 1 base, J lost 1 base, and 11 bases lay in between. The CDR3 DNA reads TGTGCCAGCAGCTTAGTGAACAGGGTTTCTGGAAACACCATATATTTT. Residues: CASSLVNRVSGNTIYF.

The chain couples TRBV7-2 to TRBJ1-2, with 7 bases matching TRBD1. This CDR3 comprises 15 residues. J gave up 1 base and V 7 bases, and 9 bases lay outside the gene matches. Per germline, CDR1 SGHTA and CDR2 FQGNSA. CDR3 in amino acids: CASIETGAVNYGYTF. The CDR3 nucleotides are TGTGCCAGCATCGAAACAGGGGCCGTTAACTATGGCTACACCTTC.

The rearrangement links TRBV4-3 to TRBJ2-2; a weak D match, TRBD1 (6 bases). Trimming shortened V by 1 base and J by 4 bases, and 13 bases separated the two germline ends. This CDR3 spans 16 amino acids. CDR1 is LGHNA and CDR2 is YSLEER in the germline V gene. DNA of the CDR3: TGCGCCAGCAGCCAAGGTTCAGGGGTAGTCACCGGGGAGCTGTTTTTT. Residues: CASSQGSGVVTGELFF.

The gene calls are TRBV13 and TRBJ2-1; D is uncertain. This CDR3 has 12 amino acids. The V gene's germline CDR1 is PRHDT and CDR2 FYEKMQ (reference sequence). The ends were cut back, 5 bases at V and 10 bases at J, with 12 bases in the middle. The CDR3 sequence: CASSLIAREQFF. Written as DNA, the CDR3 is TGTGCCAGCAGCCTCATAGCTCGGGAGCAGTTCTTC.